The 18 T cell receptor beta chains below all came from one sample that was sequenced in a study of shared clonotypes between healthy human individuals (TCRdb year 2020). The method behind the library was the immunoSEQ multiplex PCR assay. TCRdb re-hosts the immuneACCESS table, in-frame sequences only. Its copies lack some clones; in the studies checked, an unresolved V gene accounts for under half of them, and the cause for the rest is not known. A total of 150,000 to 200,000 clones appear in this sample, approximately 92% of them only once. Around 0.067% of the sample rests with the top ten. Sequencing was done on a sample of naive CD4+ T cells sorted from blood. The label giving this sample's cell subset or site can be read as: CD45RA+ positively selected. The source of these receptors is a woman aged 25-40 years in good health.

The chain is built from TRBV5-4 and TRBJ2-5; D perhaps matches TRBD1 (5 bases). Judging by the DNA end, TRBJ2-7 fits better; the J call may be wrong. There are 13 residues in the CDR3. Germline V gene sequence: CDR1 SGHNT, CDR2 YYREEE (reference sequence). CDR3: CASSFRENGEQYF. In DNA form, the CDR3 reads TGTGCCAGCAGCTTCAGGGAAAATGGCGAGCAGTACTTC.

This chain links TRBV5-6 with TRBJ2-7; 8 bases are shared with TRBD2. This CDR3 has 15 amino acids. V was pared by 6 bases and J by 6 bases, with 14 bases of the junction left unmatched. CDR1 is SGHDT and CDR2 is YYEEEE in the germline V gene. This CDR3 reads CASKRGAGELGEQYF. The CDR3 coding sequence is TGTGCCAGCAAAAGGGGAGCGGGAGAGTTGGGCGAGCAGTACTTC.

The rearrangement uses TRBV6-5 and TRBJ1-4, with D possibly being TRBD1 (6 bases). The CDR3 loop spans 14 amino acids. Germline values: CDR1 MNHEY, CDR2 SVGAGI. V gave up 6 bases and J gave up 7 bases, with 15 bases separating them. In DNA form, the CDR3 reads TGTGCCAGCAGGGGCACAGGGAGAGGTGAAAAACTGTTTTTT. It yields the protein CASRGTGRGEKLFF.

V and J are TRBV18 and TRBJ1-1; D is unclear. This CDR3 contains 15 residues. Trimming stripped 3 bases from V and 5 bases from J, with 16 bases between. Germline CDR1 KGHSH, CDR2 LQKENI. CDR3 sequence: CASSPLSSESTEAFF. The CDR3 nucleotides read TGTGCCAGCTCACCGTTGTCATCCGAGAGTACTGAAGCTTTCTTT.

The chain links TRBV28 to TRBJ1-2, with D perhaps matching TRBD1 (5 bases). The CDR3 has 15 amino acids. The germline CDR1 and CDR2 sequences are MDHEN and SYDVKM. Trimming shortened V by 8 bases and J by 4 bases, and 20 bases separated the two germline ends. This CDR3 reads CASDLTGGVSYGYTF. CDR3 in DNA: TGTGCCAGCGACCTGACCGGGGGAGTGAGCTATGGCTACACCTTC.

The rearrangement uses TRBV5-1 and TRBJ1-3, with no clear D. The CDR3 loop spans 17 amino acids. Germline values: CDR1 SGHRS, CDR2 YFSETQ. The V and J ends lost 0 bases and 4 bases respectively, with 17 bases between them. CDR3 amino acids: CASSLESGLLKGNTIYF. The CDR3 DNA follows: TGCGCCAGCAGCTTGGAGTCAGGTCTATTGAAGGGAAACACCATATATTTT.

The V call is TRBV27, the J call TRBJ2-7; D possibly corresponds to TRBD2 (6 bases). Germline lookup yields CDR1 MNHEY and CDR2 SMNVEV (reference sequence). The CDR3 is made up of 13 amino acids. V shed 7 bases and J shed 3 bases, with 13 bases lying between them. The CDR3 sequence: CASNSSDYYEQYF. The CDR3 bases are TGTGCCAGCAATTCTAGCGATTACTACGAGCAGTACTTC.

This clone was recorded only once. The chain couples TRBV18 to TRBJ1-5; 8 nucleotides agree with TRBD1. Losses at the gene ends were 2 bases for V and 9 bases for J; bases not matched to a gene: 9. This CDR3 comprises 15 residues. The germline gives CDR1 KGHSH, CDR2 LQKENI. The CDR3 DNA reads as TGTGCCAGCTCACCAGGTGCAGGGGGCGAGGGGCCCCAGCATTTT. Protein: CASSPGAGGEGPQHF.

J is TRBJ2-7 and V is TRBV27; a possible D gene is TRBD2 (6 bases). The V end was cut by 2 bases, the J end by 3 bases, with 29 bases between. Germline V gene data show CDR1 as MNHEY and CDR2 as SMNVEV (reference sequence). The CDR3 sequence is 20 residues long. CDR3 amino acids: CASSLKWWRAGRTSGYEQYF. The CDR3 DNA follows: TGTGCCAGCAGTTTAAAGTGGTGGAGGGCAGGGAGAACTAGTGGCTACGAGCAGTACTTC.

This chain uses TRBV5-6 with TRBJ2-6; D unresolved. Trimming removed 4 bases from V and 0 bases from J, with 11 bases in between. The CDR3 runs to 16 residues. Germline V gene sequence: CDR1 SGHDT, CDR2 YYEEEE. CDR3 nucleotide sequence: TGTGCCAGCAGCCACGTGGTCCTCTCTGGGGCCAACGTCCTGACTTTC. It yields the protein CASSHVVLSGANVLTF.

The V call is TRBV28, the J call TRBJ2-4; a possible D gene is TRBD2 (6 bases). V gave up 2 bases and J gave up 2 bases, with 7 bases separating them. Germline CDR1 is MDHEN and CDR2 is SYDVKM. CDR3 length equals 14 residues. CDR3 amino acids: CASSLGGTKNIQYF. CDR3 coding DNA: TGTGCCAGCAGTTTAGGGGGGACCAAAAACATTCAGTACTTC.

This chain links TRBV4-1 with TRBJ2-7; 11 bases line up with TRBD2. Germline V gives CDR1 MGHRA, CDR2 YSYEKL. There are 15 residues in the CDR3. V lost 3 bases, J lost 7 bases, and 8 bases stayed unmatched. The CDR3 spells CASSQPTSGAREQYF. The CDR3 region has the DNA TGCGCCAGCAGCCAGCCGACTAGCGGGGCGAGAGAGCAGTACTTC.

This chain connects TRBV4-1 to TRBJ2-6; no reliable D call. The CDR3 runs 13 residues. Germline loops: CDR1 MGHRA, CDR2 YSYEKL. Trimming cost V 3 bases and J 4 bases, with 4 bases left between them. The CDR3 DNA is TGCGCCAGCAGCCAGTCCGGGGCCAACGTCCTGACTTTC. Its protein is CASSQSGANVLTF.

This chain joins TRBV5-1 and TRBJ2-2, with D unresolved. The CDR3 covers 13 residues. Trimming cost V 1 base and J 6 bases, with 7 bases left between them. Germline CDR1 SGHRS, CDR2 YFSETQ. The CDR3 loop is CASSLREAGELFF. CDR3 coding DNA: TGCGCCAGCAGCTTGCGAGAGGCCGGGGAGCTGTTTTTT.

The CDR3 DNA sequence: TGCGCCAGCAGTGAGTCCACGGCCTTCAACTATGGCTACACCTTC. Translation gives CASSESTAFNYGYTF. The chain couples TRBV10-2 to TRBJ1-2; D is ambiguous. V was trimmed by 0 bases and J by 2 bases, leaving 10 bases between them. This CDR3 is built from 15 residues. Germline lookup yields CDR1 WSHSY and CDR2 SAAADI.

V and J are TRBV30 and TRBJ1-2; maybe TRBD1 (5 bases). CDR1 GTSNPN and CDR2 SVGIG come from the germline V gene (reference sequence). CDR3 length: 12 residues. The ends were cut back, 0 bases at V and 4 bases at J, with 6 bases in the middle. CDR3 nucleotide sequence: TGTGCCTGGAGTGTCGGGGGCTATGGCTACACCTTC. It yields the protein CAWSVGGYGYTF.

The table lists this clone with a count of one. V is TRBV7-3 and J is TRBJ1-5; D is uncertain. Germline V gives CDR1 SGHTA, CDR2 FQGTGA. Trimming took 2 bases from V and 5 from J, leaving 10 bases between them. The CDR3 has 14 residues. CDR3 region: CASSLAEWDQPQHF. The CDR3, as DNA: TGTGCCAGCAGCTTAGCGGAGTGGGATCAGCCCCAGCATTTT.

This clone was recorded once. The chain couples TRBV18 to TRBJ2-6; 7 nucleotides line up with TRBD1. The CDR3 contains 17 residues. With 2 bases clipped from V and 4 bases from J, the junction kept 8 bases outside the gene matches. Germline lookup yields CDR1 KGHSH and CDR2 LQKENI. The CDR3 here is CASSPKGAAIGANVLTF. The CDR3 DNA sequence: TGTGCCAGCTCACCAAAGGGGGCCGCTATCGGGGCCAACGTCCTGACTTTC.